The subject of this entry is one T cell receptor beta chain. This entry is derived from a study of blood T cell repertoires in COVID-19. V was pared by 1 base and J by 0 bases, with 19 bases between. Germline CDR1 is MNHEY and CDR2 is SMNVEV (reference sequence). This CDR3 comprises 19 residues. Sequenced by immunoSEQ multiplex PCR; TCRdb stores in-frame clones only, minus some. The sample lists 60,000 or so clones; approximately 70% were seen once. Sequenced: PBMCs or T cells enriched from blood (not recorded which). The source of this sequence is a woman aged 60-70 years who had been exposed to COVID-19. This rearrangement joins TRBV27 to TRBJ2-1; tentative D call: TRBD2 (6 bases). CDR3 DNA sequence: TGTGCCAGCAGTTTATTACGGACTACCCCAGAGAGCTCCTACAATGAGCAGTTCTTC. As protein: CASSLLRTTPESSYNEQFF.